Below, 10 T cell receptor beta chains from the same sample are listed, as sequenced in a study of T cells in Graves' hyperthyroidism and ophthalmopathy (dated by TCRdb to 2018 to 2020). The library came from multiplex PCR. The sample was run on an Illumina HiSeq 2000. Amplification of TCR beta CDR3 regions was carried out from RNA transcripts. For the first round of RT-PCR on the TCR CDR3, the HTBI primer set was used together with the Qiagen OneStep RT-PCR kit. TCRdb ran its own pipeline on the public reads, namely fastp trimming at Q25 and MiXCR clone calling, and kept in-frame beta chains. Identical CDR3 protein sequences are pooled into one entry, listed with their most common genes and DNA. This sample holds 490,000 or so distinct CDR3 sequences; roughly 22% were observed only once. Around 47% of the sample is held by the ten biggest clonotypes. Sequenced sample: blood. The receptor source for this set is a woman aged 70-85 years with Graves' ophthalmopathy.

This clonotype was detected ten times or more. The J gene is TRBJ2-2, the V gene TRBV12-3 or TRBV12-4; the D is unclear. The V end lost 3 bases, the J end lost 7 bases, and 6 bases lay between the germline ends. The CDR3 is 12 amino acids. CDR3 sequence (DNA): TGTGCCAGCAGTTTCGCGGTCGGGGAGCTGTTTTTT. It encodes CASSFAVGELFF.

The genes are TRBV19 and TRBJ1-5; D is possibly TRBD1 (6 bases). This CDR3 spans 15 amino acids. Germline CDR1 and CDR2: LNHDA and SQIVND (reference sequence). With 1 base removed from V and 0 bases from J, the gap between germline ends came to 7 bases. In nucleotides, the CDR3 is TGTGCCAGTAGTATAGGGACAGTTAGCAATCAGCCCCAGCATTTT. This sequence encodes CASSIGTVSNQPQHF.

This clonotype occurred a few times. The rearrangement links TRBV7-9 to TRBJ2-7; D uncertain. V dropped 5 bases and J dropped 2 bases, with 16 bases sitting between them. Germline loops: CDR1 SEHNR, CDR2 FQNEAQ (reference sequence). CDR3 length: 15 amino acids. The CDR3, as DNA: TGTGCCAGCAGCCCTGCTAGTCGTCCTACCTACGAGCAGTACTTC. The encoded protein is CASSPASRPTYEQYF.

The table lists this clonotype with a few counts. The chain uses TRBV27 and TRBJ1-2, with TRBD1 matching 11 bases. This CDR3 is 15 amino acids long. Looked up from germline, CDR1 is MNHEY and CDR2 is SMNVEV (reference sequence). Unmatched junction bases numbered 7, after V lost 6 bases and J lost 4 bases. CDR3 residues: CASSRGTGGLYGYTF. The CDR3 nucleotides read TGTGCCAGCAGCCGTGGGACAGGGGGACTCTATGGCTACACCTTC.

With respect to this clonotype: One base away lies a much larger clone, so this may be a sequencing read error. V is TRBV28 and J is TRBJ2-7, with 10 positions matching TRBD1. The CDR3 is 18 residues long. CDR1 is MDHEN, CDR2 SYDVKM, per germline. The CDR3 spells CASSSTLLVGTGVHEQHF. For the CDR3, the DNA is TGTGCCAGCAGTTCCACTTTACTGGTGGGGACAGGGGTCCACGAGCAGCACTTC.

For the CDR3, the DNA is TGCGCCAGCAGCACGGACGGCTCTGGAAACACCATATATTTT. Its translation is CASSTDGSGNTIYF. The chain combines TRBV5-1 with TRBJ1-3; no clear D gene. The CDR3 extends over 14 amino acids. V shed 4 bases and J shed 0 bases, with 8 bases lying between them. From germline, CDR1 is SGHRS and CDR2 YFSETQ.

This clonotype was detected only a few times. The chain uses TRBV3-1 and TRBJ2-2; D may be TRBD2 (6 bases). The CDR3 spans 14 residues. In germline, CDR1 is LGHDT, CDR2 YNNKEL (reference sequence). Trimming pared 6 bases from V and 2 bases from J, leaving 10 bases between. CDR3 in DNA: TGTGCCAGCAGGCTAGCGATCAACACCGGGGAGCTGTTTTTT. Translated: CASRLAINTGELFF.

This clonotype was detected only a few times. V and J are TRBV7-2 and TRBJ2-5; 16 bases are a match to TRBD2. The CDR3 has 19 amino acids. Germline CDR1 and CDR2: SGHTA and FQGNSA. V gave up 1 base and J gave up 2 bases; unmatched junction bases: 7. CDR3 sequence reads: CASSLGPGTSGRAQETQYF. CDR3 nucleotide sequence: TGTGCCAGCAGCTTAGGCCCTGGGACTAGCGGGAGGGCACAAGAGACCCAGTACTTC.

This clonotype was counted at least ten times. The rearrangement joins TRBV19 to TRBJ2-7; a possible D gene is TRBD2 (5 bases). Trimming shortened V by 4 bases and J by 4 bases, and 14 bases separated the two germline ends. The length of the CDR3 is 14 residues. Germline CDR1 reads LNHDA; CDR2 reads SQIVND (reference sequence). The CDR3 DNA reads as TGTGCCAGTAGTACCGGGGTCCAGGTGTACGAGCAGTACTTC. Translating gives CASSTGVQVYEQYF.

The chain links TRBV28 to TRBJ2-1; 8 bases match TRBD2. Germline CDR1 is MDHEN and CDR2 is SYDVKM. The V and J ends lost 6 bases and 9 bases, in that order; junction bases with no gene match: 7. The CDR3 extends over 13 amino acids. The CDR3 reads CASSQGAGAEQFF. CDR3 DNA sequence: TGTGCCAGCAGCCAAGGAGCGGGAGCTGAGCAGTTCTTC. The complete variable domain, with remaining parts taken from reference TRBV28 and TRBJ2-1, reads DVKVTQSSRYLVKRTGEKVFLECVQDMDHENMFWYRQDPGLGLRLIYFSYDVKMKEKGDIPEGYSVSREKKERFSLILESASTNQTSMYLCASSQGAGAEQFFGPGTRLTVL.